This T cell receptor beta chain was sequenced for a study of T cell responses to AZD1222 COVID-19 vaccine. Overall study: Pooled samples include second doses given at about 4 or 12 weeks.

Sequenced by immunoSEQ multiplex PCR; TCRdb stores in-frame clones only, minus some. The data contain 150,000 to 200,000 clones, around 93% of them singletons. In the case of this clone: Its antigen is undetermined.

Germline loops: CDR1 DFQATT, CDR2 SNEGSKA (reference sequence). The ends lost 3 bases at V and 3 bases at J; junction bases unmatched: 6. This CDR3 region has 14 residues. Study findings and constraints: After two AZD1222 doses, spike-specific TCR breadth and depth rose versus day 0.

The J gene is TRBJ2-5, the V gene TRBV20-1; TRBD2 matches at 8 bases. The sequence was collected from an adult in good health. The sample here was peripheral blood, taken on day 0 of AZD1222 vaccination. The CDR3, as DNA: TGCAGTGCTAGTCCCAGCGGGAGTGAAGAGACCCAGTACTTC. Protein: CSASPSGSEETQYF.